Included here is one T cell receptor (beta chain) sequence, with context. The CDR3 has 17 amino acids. The germline V gene encodes CDR1 LGHDT and CDR2 YNNKEL (reference sequence). J lost 7 bases, V lost 1 base, and 13 bases had no gene match. This record belongs to a study of blood T cell repertoires in COVID-19. Study summary: T cells, B-cell-depleted T cells, or PBMCs supplied cDNA or gDNA.

Original processing notes: It was from reference gene primer amplification that nucleated cell counts were estimated. Clones were read by immunoSEQ multiplex PCR, and TCRdb kept only the in-frame ones, dropping some. The D gene and trimming were derived from the DNA, and the V and J assignments and clone size from that table. The table has hundreds of thousands of clones, around nine tenths seen once; the top ten hold more than 3%. The clonotype comes from a young woman who had recovered from COVID-19. Sequenced sample: peripheral blood. The rearrangement uses TRBV3-1 (or the pseudogene TRBV3-2) and TRBJ1-2; 9 bases are a match to TRBD1. CDR3 sequence (DNA): TGTGCCAGCAGCCAAGTTCTAGGACAGGGGTCTCAGGGTGGCTACACCTTC. Its translation is CASSQVLGQGSQGGYTF.